This T cell receptor beta chain was recovered during a study of Graves' ophthalmopathy and Graves' hyperthyroidism. General study findings and limits: Most thyroid clonotypes expanded beyond 0.001 frequency were also found in blood.

This clonotype was picked up many times. Its cognate antigen is unknown. The TCR beta CDR3 regions underwent amplification from RNA transcripts. HTBI primers primed a first-round RT-PCR, and a second-round multiplex PCR followed. Each CDR3 protein gets one entry after TCRdb re-called the multiplex PCR reads with MiXCR. Among under 200,000 distinct CDR3 sequences listed, about 40% were seen once. The receptor comes from a woman in her thirties or forties with Graves' ophthalmopathy. The sample taken for sequencing was peripheral blood.

Here the CDR3 reads CASSEEGVNTEAFF. The CDR3 DNA reads as TGCGCCAGCAGTGAGGAGGGGGTGAACACTGAAGCTTTCTTT. The genes are TRBV10-1 and TRBJ1-1; D is perhaps TRBD1 (6 bases). The CDR3 is 14 residues long. V lost 2 bases, J lost 0 bases, and 7 bases lay in between. Germline-derived CDR1 and CDR2 are WNHNN and SYGVQD (reference sequence).